This TCR beta chain was recovered during a study of T cell repertoires in cytomegalovirus infection. Turning to the study itself: CMV epitopes that were recently identified and HLA-C-restricted were used alongside well-studied HLA-B-restricted ones. Both CMV infection and a matching HLA type were indicated by public TCR beta signatures.

The study, taken as a whole, reports: It was HLA-C-restricted CMV-specific TCR beta clonotypes that dominated the response ex vivo. Carriers of CMV and the relevant HLA type were discriminated by public TCR beta frequency.

One entry per CDR3 protein results from TCRdb running MiXCR on the reads. The repertoire includes 640,000 or so distinct CDR3 sequences, approximately 33% of them detected once, and roughly 20% sits in the top ten. V was shortened by 2 bases and J by 7 bases, with 15 bases between the two germline ends. CDR1 SGHRS and CDR2 YFSETQ come from the germline V gene. The CDR3 is 14 residues long. Concerning this clonotype: The antigen remains undetermined.

The V and J genes are TRBV5-1 and TRBJ1-1; perhaps TRBD1 as D (5 bases). The TCR sequence derives from a human donor in good health (CMV status not recorded). Some clones in this sample may be carry-over from other donors' samples. The sample here was cultured PBMCs, taken from culture after CMV antigen stimulation. Here the CDR3 DNA reads TGCGCCAGCAGCTTTGAAGAGGGGATAGGTGAAGCTTTCTTT. Its protein product is CASSFEEGIGEAFF.